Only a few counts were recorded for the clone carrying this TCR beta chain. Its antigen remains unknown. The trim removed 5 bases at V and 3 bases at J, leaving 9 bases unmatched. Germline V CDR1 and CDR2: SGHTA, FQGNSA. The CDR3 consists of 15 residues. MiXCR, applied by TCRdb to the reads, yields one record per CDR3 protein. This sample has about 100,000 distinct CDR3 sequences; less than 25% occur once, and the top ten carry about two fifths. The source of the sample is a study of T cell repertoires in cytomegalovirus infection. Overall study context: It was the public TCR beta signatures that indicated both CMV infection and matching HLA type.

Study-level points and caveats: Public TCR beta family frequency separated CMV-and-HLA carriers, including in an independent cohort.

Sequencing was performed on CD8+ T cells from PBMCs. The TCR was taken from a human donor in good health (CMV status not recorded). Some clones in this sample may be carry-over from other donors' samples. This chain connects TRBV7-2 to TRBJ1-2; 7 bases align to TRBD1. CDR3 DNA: TGTGCCAGCAGCGGATACCTACAGGGGTACTATGGCTACACCTTC. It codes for CASSGYLQGYYGYTF. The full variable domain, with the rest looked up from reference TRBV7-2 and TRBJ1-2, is GAGVSQSPSNKVTEKGKDVELRCDPISGHTALYWYRQSLGQGLEFLIYFQGNSAPDKSGLPSDRFSAERTGGSVSTLTIQRTQQEDSAVYLCASSGYLQGYYGYTFGSGTRLTVV.